This T cell receptor beta chain appears in the sequencing data of a study of T cell repertoires in cytomegalovirus infection. This clonotype has only one observation. The antigen is undetermined. TCRdb re-called the reads with MiXCR, one entry per CDR3 protein. Of hundreds of thousands of distinct CDR3 sequences listed, 25% to 35% were seen once; the top ten hold around 18%. The sequence was collected from a human donor in good health (CMV status not recorded). Some clones in this sample may be carry-over from other donors' samples. This sample comprised cultured PBMCs, obtained from culture after CMV antigen stimulation.

This CDR3 is CASRLTAKETQYF. As DNA, the CDR3 is TGTGCCAGCAGGCTGACAGCCAAAGAGACCCAGTACTTC. V gene TRBV2 combines with J gene TRBJ2-5; D possibly corresponds to TRBD1 (5 bases). V was trimmed by 6 bases and J by 3 bases, leaving 11 bases between them. CDR1 SNHLY and CDR2 FYNNEI come from the germline V gene. The CDR3 contains 13 residues.